One and the same sample provided the 24 T cell receptor beta chains below, sequenced in a study of tumor-infiltrating lymphocytes in primary liver carcinoma. cDNA specific to TCR beta was made from 500 ng of total RNA, with a constant-region primer employed for priming. Amplification in three nested multiplex PCR rounds with slightly modified ARM-PCR gave rise to TCR beta libraries. Both of the initial two PCR rounds ran for about 9 cycles and employed TRBV1-TRBV30 forward primers alongside a C-beta reverse primer. Each CDR3 protein gets one entry after TCRdb re-called the multiplex PCR reads with MiXCR. The sample holds a few hundred thousand distinct CDR3 sequences, nearly 60% seen once. Unsorted whole blood yielded blood RNA, and germline DNA was extracted as well. Sequencing was performed on peripheral blood. The receptors here all came from a young woman with primary liver carcinoma and hepatitis B virus infection.

This clonotype showed up just a few times. This sequence joins TRBV6-2 or TRBV6-3 and TRBJ2-4; 10 bases agree with TRBD2. CDR3 length: 14 residues. With 6 bases clipped from V and 6 bases from J, the junction kept 5 bases outside the gene matches. The V gene's germline CDR1 is MNHEY and CDR2 SVGEGT. The chain's CDR3 is CASRIAGGGNIQYF. The CDR3 coding sequence is TGTGCCAGCAGAATAGCGGGAGGAGGAAACATTCAGTACTTC.

Points on this clonotype: Without the conserved terminal phenylalanine or tryptophan, this CDR3 likely stems from a read error. This rearrangement joins TRBV11-1 to TRBJ2-5; unclear D gene. V lost 5 bases and J lost 5, with 6 bases in between. Germline CDR1 SGHAT, CDR2 FQDESV (reference sequence). The CDR3 covers 11 residues. The CDR3 reads CASSTHETQYL. DNA for the CDR3: TGTGCCAGCAGCACGCACGAGACCCAGTACCTC.

The chain joins TRBV11-3 to TRBJ1-5, with unresolved D. Germline V gene data show CDR1 as SGHNT and CDR2 as YENEEA. The length of the CDR3 is 13 residues. V was cut by 6 bases and J by 10 bases, with 16 bases left in between. The CDR3: CASSLNLAPPQHF. Here the CDR3 DNA reads TGTGCCAGCAGTCTCAACTTGGCCCCACCCCAGCATTTT. Supplemented by reference TRBV11-3 and TRBJ1-5, the full variable domain reads EAGVVQSPRYKIIEKKQPVAFWCNPISGHNTLYWYLQNLGQGPELLIRYENEEAVDDSQLPKDRFSAERLKGVDSTLKIQPAELGDSAVYLCASSLNLAPPQHFGDGTRLSIL.

The chain joins TRBV4-3 to TRBJ1-4; D might be TRBD1 (6 bases). Trimming shortened V by 4 bases and J by 7 bases, and 28 bases separated the two germline ends. The CDR3 consists of 19 residues. The germline V gene has CDR1 LGHNA and CDR2 YSLEER. The CDR3, as DNA: TGCGCCAGCAGCCCCCAGCTCAGGATATCCGGGGAGGGGGGTGAAAAACTGTTTTTT. Translating gives CASSPQLRISGEGGEKLFF.

J is TRBJ2-7 and V is TRBV21-1. TRBV21-1 is a pseudogene segment. CDR3 length equals 16 residues. Here the CDR3 reads CASSKVVVVGTYEQYF. DNA for the CDR3: TGTGCCAGCAGCAAGGTTGTGGTAGTGGGGACCTACGAGCAGTACTTC.

With regard to this clonotype: Relative to the germline gene, one junction end is altered; a read error may explain this. J is TRBJ2-4 and V is TRBV20-1; either TRBD1 or TRBD2 may supply D (6 bases each). The CDR3 extends over 16 amino acids. CDR1 and CDR2 (germline): DFQATT, SNEGSKA (reference sequence). This CDR3 is CSARVGGGVGKNIQCF. The CDR3 nucleotides are TGCAGTGCTAGAGTAGGGGGAGGAGTTGGCAAAAACATTCAGTGCTTC.

The V call is TRBV5-1, the J call TRBJ1-1; 8 bases map to TRBD1. After removal of 2 bases from V and 1 base from J, the junction contained 7 bases not matched to a gene. Germline V gene data show CDR1 as SGHRS and CDR2 as YFSETQ. CDR3 length: 16 residues. In DNA form, the CDR3 reads TGCGCCAGCAGCTTAGGGACCGGGACAGGGAACACTGAAGCTTTCTTT. It specifies CASSLGTGTGNTEAFF. The complete variable domain, with remaining parts taken from reference TRBV5-1 and TRBJ1-1, reads KAGVTQTPRYLIKTRGQQVTLSCSPISGHRSVSWYQQTPGQGLQFLFEYFSETQRNKGNFPGRFSGRQFSNSRSEMNVSTLELGDSALYLCASSLGTGTGNTEAFFGQGTRLTVV.

This clonotype was counted a single time. This may be a read error, as it is one base from a much larger clone. Likely a read error: the CDR3 ends without its conserved phenylalanine or tryptophan. The CDR3, as DNA: TGTGCCAGCGGCGGGCGGGGGGGCTTGGATACGCAGTATTCT. The encoded protein is CASGGRGGLDTQYS. The chain couples TRBV6-6 to TRBJ2-3, with 9 bases aligning to TRBD2. This CDR3 is built from 14 residues. CDR1 MNHNY and CDR2 SVGAGI come from the germline V gene (reference sequence). Losses at the gene ends were 8 bases for V and 6 bases for J; bases not matched to a gene: 9.

This clonotype has only one observation. A much larger clone sits a single nucleotide away, making a read error possible. The chain combines TRBV12-3 or TRBV12-4 with TRBJ1-2; no clear D. CDR3 length equals 13 residues. The V gene lost 4 bases and the J gene lost 1 base, with 7 bases spanning the gap. The CDR3 here is CASSSTCNYGYTF. For the CDR3, the DNA is TGTGCCAGCAGTTCCACATGTAACTATGGCTACACCTTC.

With respect to this clonotype: The junction departs from germline at one end; a sequencing error may be responsible. The genes are TRBV6-1 and TRBJ2-2, with 9 bases identical to TRBD1. The CDR3 is 19 amino acids. Germline V CDR1 and CDR2: MNHNS, SASEGT. In nucleotides, the CDR3 is TGTGCCAGGAGTGGCCGACAGGGGGGCCTCCTCTTGAACACCGGGGAGCTGTTTTTT. It specifies CARSGRQGGLLLNTGELFF.

The chain joins TRBV13 to TRBJ2-1; D is perhaps TRBD2 (5 bases). Trimming left V 6 bases short and J 0 bases short, with 12 bases between. The germline V gene encodes CDR1 PRHDT and CDR2 FYEKMQ (reference sequence). CDR3 size: 15 residues. CDR3 sequence (DNA): TGTGCCAGCAGAGAGGGTGTCAGCTCCTACAATGAGCAGTTCTTC. Encoded protein: CASREGVSSYNEQFF.

The V call is TRBV5-1, the J call TRBJ2-3; 8 bases are a match to TRBD1. Germline V lookup: CDR1 SGHRS, CDR2 YFSETQ. This CDR3 spans 16 amino acids. The junction had 8 bases not matched to a gene; V was cut back by 0 bases and J by 5 bases. CDR3 loop: CASSLEGRGRRDTQYF. CDR3 DNA sequence: TGCGCCAGCAGCTTGGAAGGCAGGGGGCGAAGAGATACGCAGTATTTT.

Regarding this clonotype: Since the CDR3 does not end with the conserved phenylalanine or tryptophan, this likely comes from a read error. The chain is built from TRBV4-3 and TRBJ2-3; D gene uncertain. The V gene's germline CDR1 is LGHNA and CDR2 YSLEER. The CDR3 consists of 18 residues. This CDR3 is CVSSQTVWLGDPDDTQYY. In nucleotides, the CDR3 is TGCGTCAGCAGCCAGACGGTCTGGCTGGGTGATCCCGATGATACGCAGTATTAT.

The chain is built from TRBV30 and TRBJ2-4; possibly TRBD2 for D (5 bases). The CDR3 totals 14 residues. V dropped 5 bases and J dropped 1 base, with 12 bases sitting between them. CDR1 GTSNPN and CDR2 SVGIG come from the germline V gene (reference sequence). The CDR3 spells CAWGVWEAKNIQYF. CDR3 in DNA: TGTGCCTGGGGGGTATGGGAGGCCAAAAACATTCAGTACTTC.

This clonotype appeared once. Since a much larger clone is just one base distant, this may be a read error. This likely comes from a read error, as the CDR3 has no conserved phenylalanine or tryptophan at its end. The rearrangement uses TRBV5-4 and TRBJ2-7; D uncertain. V lost 0 bases to trimming and J lost 6 bases, with 4 bases between them. Germline V gene sequence: CDR1 SGHNT, CDR2 YYREEE (reference sequence). The CDR3 contains 11 residues. CDR3 sequence: CASSLGREQYI. Written as DNA, the CDR3 is TGTGCCAGCAGCTTGGGGCGCGAGCAGTACATC.

The chain uses TRBV5-1 and TRBJ1-2; 11 bases agree with TRBD1. Germline CDR1 reads SGHRS; CDR2 reads YFSETQ. The CDR3 is 14 residues long. J lost 6 bases, V lost 4 bases, and 5 bases had no gene match. In DNA form, the CDR3 reads TGCGCCAGCAGCGAGGGACAGGGGGGTCATGGCTACACCTTC. Protein product: CASSEGQGGHGYTF.

This clonotype was detected only a few times. This may be a read error: a much more frequent sequence differs by one nucleotide. The chain is built from TRBV29-1 and TRBJ2-2; TRBD1 is a possible D gene (6 bases). CDR1 and CDR2 (germline): SQVTM, ANQGSEA. The CDR3 is 12 amino acids. The CDR3: CSVVGDTGQLFF. Here the CDR3 DNA reads TGCAGCGTTGTAGGGGACACCGGGCAGCTGTTTTTT.

The gene calls are TRBV6-1 and TRBJ2-2; maybe TRBD2 (6 bases). V gave up 6 bases and J gave up 8 bases, with 31 bases separating them. The CDR3 is made up of 19 amino acids. Per germline, CDR1 MNHNS and CDR2 SASEGT. CDR3 in amino acids: CASSLFAWASEGPEGELFF. The CDR3 DNA is TGTGCCAGCAGCTTATTTGCCTGGGCCTCGGAGGGCCCAGAGGGGGAGCTGTTTTTT.

This clonotype was detected many times. The rearrangement links TRBV29-1 to TRBJ2-5; D gene ambiguous. V lost 0 bases and J 5 bases, leaving 16 bases between the germline ends. This CDR3 is built from 15 residues. Per germline, CDR1 SQVTM and CDR2 ANQGSEA. CDR3 sequence reads: CSVEDVGESWETQYF. The DNA of the CDR3 is TGCAGCGTTGAAGATGTTGGGGAAAGTTGGGAGACCCAGTACTTC.

The chain uses TRBV7-8 and TRBJ2-2, with 9 bases aligning to TRBD2. Germline trimming cut 3 bases from V and 6 bases from J; bases unmatched to any gene: 8. Germline-derived CDR1 and CDR2 are SGHVS and FQNEAQ. The CDR3 sequence is 16 residues long. CDR3 sequence reads: CASSFRAGGTAGELFF. The CDR3 bases are TGTGCCAGCAGCTTCCGAGCGGGAGGAACTGCCGGGGAGCTGTTTTTT.

A note on this clonotype: A much larger clone differs from this one at a single base, so this may be a read error. The chain couples TRBV5-1 to TRBJ1-6; D gene unclear. The CDR3 spans 14 residues. Germline V gene lookup returns CDR1 SGHRS and CDR2 YFSETQ. Between the trimmed V and J ends, which lost 5 bases and 5 bases, there was a span of 11 bases. The CDR3 here is CASRTVADNSPLHF. Written as DNA, the CDR3 is TGCGCCAGCAGAACAGTTGCTGATAATTCACCCCTCCACTTT.

This clonotype was found once. The V call is TRBV6-6, the J call TRBJ2-5, with D hard to call. In germline, CDR1 is MNHNY, CDR2 SVGAGI (reference sequence). The V end lost 8 bases, the J end lost 9 bases, and 19 bases lay between the germline ends. The CDR3 totals 13 residues. CDR3 in DNA: TGTGCCAGCGGTCCCGCGAGAGCTTCCCCCCAGTACTTC. Encoded protein: CASGPARASPQYF.

This chain uses TRBV5-8 with TRBJ1-1; D not certain. V was trimmed by 1 base and J by 6 bases, leaving 13 bases between them. This CDR3 has 14 amino acids. Germline values: CDR1 SGHTS, CDR2 YDEGEE. This CDR3 reads CASSLTPAGSEAFF. CDR3 in DNA: TGTGCCAGCAGCTTGACCCCGGCCGGATCTGAAGCTTTCTTT.

A remark on this clonotype: One base away lies a much larger clone, so this may be a sequencing read error. This sequence joins TRBV29-1 and TRBJ2-7; tentatively, D is TRBD2 (6 bases). Germline loops: CDR1 SQVTM, CDR2 ANQGSEA. The V and J ends lost 6 bases and 3 bases respectively, with 18 bases between them. This CDR3 region has 14 residues. Here the CDR3 DNA reads TGCAGCGTCCGACTGAAAATGGGGGGCTACGAGCAGTACTTC. This encodes CSVRLKMGGYEQYF.